Below are 7 T cell receptor beta chains sequenced from a single sample in a study of blood T cell repertoires in COVID-19. Using immunoSEQ multiplex PCR, the repertoire was profiled, and TCRdb retains in-frame clones only, with some absent. Counted here are fewer than 350,000 clones, 89% occurring once; the ten biggest clones make up roughly 5%. Sequencing input: PBMCs or T cells enriched from blood (not recorded which). Source of these receptors: a man aged 55 to 70 who had recovered from COVID-19.

The gene calls are TRBV19 and TRBJ1-5; a possible D gene is TRBD1 (5 bases). Germline V lookup: CDR1 LNHDA, CDR2 SQIVND (reference sequence). The V end lost 9 bases, the J end lost 1 base, and 7 bases lay between the germline ends. CDR3 length equals 12 residues. This chain's CDR3 is CASRQSNQPQHF. The CDR3 DNA follows: TGTGCCAGCAGACAGAGCAATCAGCCCCAGCATTTT.

The chain uses TRBV10-3 and TRBJ2-7; 8 bases agree with TRBD1. The CDR3 sequence is 11 residues long. J lost 5 bases, V lost 10 bases, and 4 bases had no gene match. The germline V gene has CDR1 ENHRY and CDR2 SYGVKD. DNA of the CDR3: TGTGCCAGCAGGACAGGGCACGAGCAGTACTTC. Translated, it gives CASRTGHEQYF.

The V call is TRBV28, the J call TRBJ2-7; 12 bases are a match to TRBD1. Germline V lookup: CDR1 MDHEN, CDR2 SYDVKM. The CDR3 consists of 15 residues. Trimming removed 6 bases from V and 6 bases from J; junction bases left unmatched: 9. The CDR3 DNA reads TGTGCCAGCAGGGCTCCGGGACAGGGGGCGGGCGAGCAGTACTTC. As protein: CASRAPGQGAGEQYF.

This clone occurred a few times. The chain couples TRBV29-1 to TRBJ2-7; D remains ambiguous. With 6 bases removed from V and 6 bases from J, the gap between germline ends came to 9 bases. This CDR3 is 10 amino acids long. CDR1 is SQVTM, CDR2 ANQGSEA, per germline. The CDR3 loop reads CSVILGEQYF. The CDR3 nucleotides read TGCAGCGTCATCCTAGGCGAGCAGTACTTC.

This clone has only one observation. The chain combines TRBV29-1 with TRBJ2-7; 9 bases match TRBD2. Germline CDR1 and CDR2: SQVTM and ANQGSEA. This CDR3 is 13 amino acids long. Trimming removed 6 bases from V and 3 bases from J; junction bases left unmatched: 6. The CDR3: CSVVAGEGYEQYF. The CDR3 nucleotides read TGCAGCGTAGTAGCGGGAGAGGGCTACGAGCAGTACTTC.

J is TRBJ1-1 and V is TRBV5-4; 8 bases are a match to TRBD1. The CDR3 is 15 residues long. The V gene end was trimmed by 2 bases and the J gene end by 4 bases; junction bases not matched to a gene: 7. Germline V gene lookup returns CDR1 SGHNT and CDR2 YYREEE (reference sequence). The CDR3 loop is CASSFPTGDATEAFF. In nucleotides, the CDR3 is TGTGCCAGCAGCTTCCCGACAGGGGATGCCACTGAAGCTTTCTTT.

This chain joins TRBV4-2 and TRBJ2-1; TRBD2 agrees at 12 bases. Germline trimming cut 4 bases from V and 7 bases from J; bases unmatched to any gene: 8. The CDR3 length is 16 residues. Germline-derived CDR1 and CDR2 are LGHNA and YNFKEQ. For the CDR3, the DNA is TGTGCCAGCAGCCGATCGACTAGCGGGAGTGAGAATGAGCAGTTCTTC. Translation: CASSRSTSGSENEQFF.